Following are 27 T cell receptor beta chains from one sample sequenced in a study of blood T cell repertoires in COVID-19. Data came from immunoSEQ multiplex PCR; TCRdb stores just in-frame clones and leaves some out. The top ten hold 14% to 15% of the sample, which has roughly 35,000 clones, 75% to 90% seen once. The specimen was peripheral blood. The receptors shown here come from a man between 60 and 70 years old with active COVID-19.

This chain uses TRBV18 with TRBJ2-1; 16 nucleotides align to TRBD2. The CDR3 runs to 19 residues. Germline CDR1 reads KGHSH; CDR2 reads LQKENI. Unmatched junction bases numbered 14, after V lost 0 bases and J lost 12 bases. This CDR3 reads CASSPPKGLAGGRLQGQFF. CDR3 DNA sequence: TGTGCCAGCTCACCACCGAAGGGACTAGCGGGAGGGCGGCTACAGGGGCAGTTCTTC.

This sequence joins TRBV5-1 and TRBJ1-2; 7 positions match TRBD1. The trim removed 2 bases at V and 7 bases at J, leaving 11 bases unmatched. CDR3 length: 15 residues. The germline CDR1 and CDR2 sequences are SGHRS and YFSETQ. CDR3 sequence reads: CASSLWDSPPGGYTF. The DNA for the CDR3 is TGCGCCAGCAGCTTATGGGACAGCCCCCCGGGTGGCTACACCTTC.

Comments on this clone: At one of its ends the junction is not consistent with the germline gene, which may arise from a read error. The gene calls are TRBV7-7 and TRBJ2-5; TRBD2 matches 8 bases. Germline V gene sequence: CDR1 SSHAT, CDR2 FNYEAQ (reference sequence). The CDR3 extends over 15 amino acids. CDR3: CASSLNSGNQETQYF. In DNA form, the CDR3 reads TGTGCTAGCAGCTTAAATAGCGGGAACCAAGAGACCCAGTACTTC.

This clone was recorded a few times. V is TRBV20-1 and J is TRBJ1-5, with a tentative D call TRBD1 (5 bases). The CDR3 loop spans 13 amino acids. With 3 bases removed from V and 6 bases from J, the gap between germline ends came to 12 bases. Looked up from germline, CDR1 is DFQATT and CDR2 is SNEGSKA (reference sequence). The CDR3 spells CSASLGQGQPQHF. The DNA of the CDR3 is TGCAGTGCTAGTCTAGGGCAGGGTCAGCCCCAGCATTTT.

This chain links TRBV5-1 with TRBJ2-2; weak D call: TRBD1 (6 bases). Germline CDR1 reads SGHRS; CDR2 reads YFSETQ. There are 15 residues in the CDR3. The germline V and J ends were trimmed by 4 bases and 7 bases, with 17 bases remaining between them. In DNA form, the CDR3 reads TGCGCCAGCAGCCAAAGTACAGGGCCGGTCGGGGAGCTGTTTTTT. As protein: CASSQSTGPVGELFF.

The chain has TRBV15 and TRBJ1-2; D unclear. The ends were cut back, 0 bases at V and 2 bases at J, with 13 bases in the middle. CDR1 and CDR2 from the germline V gene are LNHNV and YYDKDF (reference sequence). This CDR3 has 16 residues. Here the CDR3 DNA reads TGTGCCACCAGCAGAGATCAGTCCAGGATGAACTATGGCTACACCTTC. This codes for CATSRDQSRMNYGYTF.

This clone was seen once. This chain joins TRBV27 and TRBJ1-2, with 7 bases fitting TRBD1. This CDR3 is built from 16 residues. The junction had 7 bases not matched to a gene; V was cut back by 1 base and J by 2 bases. CDR1 and CDR2 from the germline V gene are MNHEY and SMNVEV (reference sequence). Written as DNA, the CDR3 is TGTGCCAGCAGTTTATTTTCCGGGACAGCGAACTATGGCTACACCTTC. Protein product: CASSLFSGTANYGYTF.

The rearrangement joins TRBV19 to TRBJ1-1, with D perhaps TRBD1 (6 bases). CDR1 is LNHDA, CDR2 SQIVND, per germline (reference sequence). Trimming removed 5 bases from V and 0 bases from J, with 10 bases in between. The CDR3 contains 14 residues. CDR3 DNA sequence: TGTGCCAGTAGTTTCGGACAGTTGAACACTGAAGCTTTCTTT. Translation: CASSFGQLNTEAFF. The variable domain in full, completed from reference TRBV19 and TRBJ1-1, reads DGGITQSPKYLFRKEGQNVTLSCEQNLNHDAMYWYRQDPGQGLRLIYYSQIVNDFQKGDIAEGYSVSREKKESFPLTVTSAQKNPTAFYLCASSFGQLNTEAFFGQGTRLTVV.

J is TRBJ2-3 and V is TRBV5-6, with D perhaps TRBD2 (6 bases). The V end lost 5 bases, the J end lost 6 bases, and 13 bases lay between the germline ends. Per the germline V gene, CDR1 is SGHDT and CDR2 is YYEEEE. This CDR3 region has 13 residues. Here the CDR3 DNA reads TGTGCCAGCAGTCCTCCGGGGGAGGATACGCAGTATTTT. This sequence encodes CASSPPGEDTQYF. Full variable domain (missing parts from reference TRBV5-6 and TRBJ2-3): DAGVTQSPTHLIKTRGQQVTLRCSPKSGHDTVSWYQQALGQGPQFIFQYYEEEERQRGNFPDRFSGHQFPNYSSELNVNALLLGDSALYLCASSPPGEDTQYFGPGTRLTVL.

The rearrangement uses TRBV12-3 or TRBV12-4 and TRBJ2-1; TRBD1 might be the D (5 bases). Trimming stripped 7 bases from V and 4 bases from J, with 11 bases between. The CDR3 length is 13 residues. The CDR3 reads CASTISGYNEQFF. DNA of the CDR3: TGTGCCAGCACCATATCAGGGTACAATGAGCAGTTCTTC.

The DNA for the CDR3 is TGTGCCAGCAGTGATGGGTACAGGGCCGAAGCTTTCTTT. Translating gives CASSDGYRAEAFF. The chain links TRBV6-1 to TRBJ1-1, with D tentatively TRBD1 (6 bases). CDR3 size: 13 residues. Germline CDR1 is MNHNS and CDR2 is SASEGT. V was pared by 3 bases and J by 8 bases, with 13 bases between.

The rearrangement links TRBV29-1 to TRBJ1-1, with D perhaps matching TRBD1 (6 bases). Between the trimmed V and J ends, which lost 7 bases and 5 bases, there was a span of 23 bases. This CDR3 is 15 amino acids long. Germline CDR1 SQVTM, CDR2 ANQGSEA. As DNA, the CDR3 is TGCAGCGGGGTGGGGATTGGGGGCTCTTCGACTGAAGCTTTCTTT. Translating it yields CSGVGIGGSSTEAFF.

The gene calls are TRBV4-1 and TRBJ2-7, with 7 bases aligning to TRBD2. From germline, CDR1 is MGHRA and CDR2 YSYEKL. The CDR3 extends over 16 amino acids. V lost 5 bases, J lost 4 bases, and 14 bases stayed unmatched. CDR3 coding DNA: TGCGCCAGCAGCAATAATCTAGCGGACCCCCTGTACGAGCAGTACTTC. Its protein product is CASSNNLADPLYEQYF.

The chain couples TRBV9 to TRBJ2-7; unclear D gene. The V gene lost 2 bases and the J gene lost 3 bases, with 9 bases spanning the gap. CDR1 and CDR2 from the germline V gene are SGDLS and YYNGEE. This CDR3 has 13 residues. The CDR3 bases are TGTGCCAGCAGCGTTCAGGAAAACTACGAGCAGTACTTC. Translating gives CASSVQENYEQYF.

This clone occurred once. This sequence joins TRBV3-1 (or the pseudogene TRBV3-2) and TRBJ1-3; D is unclear. Looked up from germline, CDR1 is LGHDT and CDR2 is YNNKEL (reference sequence). V shed 5 bases and J shed 0 bases, with 11 bases lying between them. The CDR3 is 15 amino acids. As DNA, the CDR3 is TGTGCCAGCAGCTTAATGGGCAGCTCTGGAAACACCATATATTTT. Encoded protein: CASSLMGSSGNTIYF.

This clone was detected only a few times. The chain joins TRBV10-3 to TRBJ1-1; 7 nucleotides match TRBD1. Germline CDR1 is ENHRY and CDR2 is SYGVKD. J gave up 1 base and V 3 bases, and 8 bases lay outside the gene matches. The CDR3 is made up of 16 amino acids. DNA of the CDR3: TGTGCCATCAGTGAACCGGAGGACAGGCCGAACACTGAAGCTTTCTTT. As protein: CAISEPEDRPNTEAFF.

This clone has only one observation. The gene calls are TRBV7-9 and TRBJ2-6; 7 bases fit TRBD1. V lost 4 bases, J lost 0 bases, and 9 bases stayed unmatched. There are 18 residues in the CDR3. Germline V CDR1 and CDR2: SEHNR, FQNEAQ (reference sequence). The CDR3: CASSSRTGEFSGANVLTF. CDR3 bases: TGTGCCAGCAGCTCGCGGACAGGAGAATTCTCTGGGGCCAACGTCCTGACTTTC.

V usage is TRBV25-1 and J usage is TRBJ2-7, with D possibly TRBD1 on 5 matching bases. The CDR3 is 14 amino acids. With 6 bases removed from V and 4 bases from J, the gap between germline ends came to 16 bases. The germline CDR1 and CDR2 sequences are MGHDK and SYGVNS. The CDR3 loop is CASRSDSPGYEQYF. Here the CDR3 DNA reads TGTGCCAGCAGATCAGACAGCCCTGGGTACGAGCAGTACTTC.

This clone came up a few times. The chain employs TRBV11-2 and TRBJ2-7, with a tentative D call TRBD1 (6 bases). The CDR3 extends over 13 amino acids. Germline V gene sequence: CDR1 SGHAT, CDR2 FQNNGV. V was clipped by 4 bases and J by 2 bases, with 9 bases between them. The CDR3 nucleotides are TGTGCCAGCAGCTCCCAGGGGCCCTACGAGCAGTACTTC. Protein sequence: CASSSQGPYEQYF.

CDR3 loop: CASSKSQGPAAGYTF. The CDR3 coding sequence is TGTGCCAGCAGTAAGTCACAGGGGCCCGCCGCTGGCTACACCTTC. The chain carries TRBV25-1 and TRBJ1-2, with 7 bases that match TRBD1. This CDR3 comprises 15 residues. Trimming at V came to 5 bases and at J to 7 bases, leaving 13 bases not matched to a gene. The germline V gene encodes CDR1 MGHDK and CDR2 SYGVNS.

J is TRBJ1-1 and V is TRBV7-6; D is perhaps TRBD1 (5 bases). Germline loops: CDR1 SGHVS, CDR2 FNYEAQ. There are 15 residues in the CDR3. The V gene lost 3 bases and the J gene lost 8 bases, with 19 bases spanning the gap. CDR3: CASSFLPSQRGEAFF. The CDR3 nucleotides are TGTGCCAGCAGCTTCCTACCCAGTCAAAGGGGCGAAGCTTTCTTT.

The rearrangement links TRBV5-1 to TRBJ2-5; 15 nucleotides line up with TRBD2. Per germline, CDR1 SGHRS and CDR2 YFSETQ. This CDR3 has 17 residues. The trim removed 5 bases at V and 4 bases at J, leaving 9 bases unmatched. CDR3 protein: CASSRTSGRAEGETQYF. The DNA of the CDR3 is TGCGCCAGCAGTCGGACTAGCGGGAGGGCGGAAGGAGAGACCCAGTACTTC.

The rearrangement joins TRBV29-1 to TRBJ2-7; possibly TRBD2 for D (6 bases). Germline V gives CDR1 SQVTM, CDR2 ANQGSEA. CDR3 length: 11 amino acids. Trimming left V 4 bases short and J 6 bases short, with 10 bases between. CDR3 coding DNA: TGCAGCGTTGCCCCCGGGAGCGAGCAGTACTTC. The encoded protein is CSVAPGSEQYF.

The chain couples TRBV4-1 to TRBJ2-7, with D perhaps TRBD2 (6 bases). The V gene's germline CDR1 is MGHRA and CDR2 YSYEKL. Deletions cut 5 bases from V and 3 bases from J, with 17 bases between. CDR3 length: 15 residues. This chain's CDR3 is CASSGGGTLVYEQYF. CDR3 in DNA: TGCGCCAGCAGCGGGGGAGGTACTCTGGTCTACGAGCAGTACTTC.

The chain has TRBV29-1 and TRBJ2-7, with 8 nucleotides matching TRBD2. V lost 3 bases and J lost 1; bases outside the gene matches: 5. There are 14 residues in the CDR3. The germline V gene has CDR1 SQVTM and CDR2 ANQGSEA. DNA of the CDR3: TGCAGCGTTGAGTTAGCGGGGTCTTCCTACGAGCAGTACTTC. It encodes CSVELAGSSYEQYF.

The chain employs TRBV29-1 and TRBJ2-1; 8 nucleotides align to TRBD2. Trimming at V came to 6 bases and at J to 4 bases, leaving 11 bases not matched to a gene. Per the germline V gene, CDR1 is SQVTM and CDR2 is ANQGSEA. CDR3 length equals 15 residues. CDR3 nucleotide sequence: TGCAGCGTGACCATAGCGGGGCGACTTTACAATGAGCAGTTCTTC. Residues: CSVTIAGRLYNEQFF.

V gene TRBV29-1 combines with J gene TRBJ2-2, with TRBD1 matching 8 bases. V trimming: 5 bases; J trimming: 6 bases; junction bases outside the gene matches: 8. CDR3 size: 14 residues. Germline CDR1 SQVTM, CDR2 ANQGSEA. CDR3 in DNA: TGCAGCGTTAGAGAGCAGGGGGCAGCCGGGGAGCTGTTTTTT. As protein: CSVREQGAAGELFF.